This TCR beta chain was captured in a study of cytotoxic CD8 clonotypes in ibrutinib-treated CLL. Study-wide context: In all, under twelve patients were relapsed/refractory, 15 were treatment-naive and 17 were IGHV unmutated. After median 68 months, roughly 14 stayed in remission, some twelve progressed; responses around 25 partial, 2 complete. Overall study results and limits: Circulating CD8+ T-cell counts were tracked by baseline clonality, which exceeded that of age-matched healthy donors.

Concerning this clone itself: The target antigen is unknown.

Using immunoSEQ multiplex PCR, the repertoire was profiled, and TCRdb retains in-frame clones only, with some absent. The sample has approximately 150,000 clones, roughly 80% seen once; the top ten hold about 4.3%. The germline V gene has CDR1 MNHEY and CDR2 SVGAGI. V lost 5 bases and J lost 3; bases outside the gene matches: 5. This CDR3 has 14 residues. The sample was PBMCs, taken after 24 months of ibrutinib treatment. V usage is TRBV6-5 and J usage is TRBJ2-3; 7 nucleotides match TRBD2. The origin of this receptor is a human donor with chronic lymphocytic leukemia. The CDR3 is CASSARRGTDTQYF. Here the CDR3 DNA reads TGTGCCAGCAGTGCCCGGCGGGGGACAGATACGCAGTATTTT.